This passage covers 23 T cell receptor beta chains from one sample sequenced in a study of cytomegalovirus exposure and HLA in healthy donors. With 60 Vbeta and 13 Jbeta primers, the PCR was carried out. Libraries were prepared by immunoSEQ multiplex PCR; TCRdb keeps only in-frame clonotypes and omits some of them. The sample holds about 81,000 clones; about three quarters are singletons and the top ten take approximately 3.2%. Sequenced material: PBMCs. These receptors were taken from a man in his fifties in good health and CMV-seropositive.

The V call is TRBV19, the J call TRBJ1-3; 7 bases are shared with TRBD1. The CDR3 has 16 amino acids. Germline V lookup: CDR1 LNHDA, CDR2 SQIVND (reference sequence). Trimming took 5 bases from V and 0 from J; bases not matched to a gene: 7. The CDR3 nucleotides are TGTGCCAGTAGTCCCACAGGGGCTCTCTCTGGAAACACCATATATTTT. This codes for CASSPTGALSGNTIYF.

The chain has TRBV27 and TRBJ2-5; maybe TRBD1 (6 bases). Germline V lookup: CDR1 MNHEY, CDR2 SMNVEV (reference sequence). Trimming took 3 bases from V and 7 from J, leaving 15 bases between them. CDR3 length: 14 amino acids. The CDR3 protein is CASSLRGVGGTQYF. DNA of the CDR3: TGTGCCAGCAGTTTGAGAGGGGTAGGGGGGACCCAGTACTTC.

The CDR3 protein is CASSQPGGRSYNEQFF. CDR3 in DNA: TGCGCCAGCAGCCAGCCGGGGGGCCGTTCCTACAATGAGCAGTTCTTC. The chain joins TRBV5-1 to TRBJ2-1; tentative D call: TRBD2 (7 bases). V lost 4 bases and J lost 1, with 15 bases in between. The germline gives CDR1 SGHRS, CDR2 YFSETQ. The CDR3 consists of 16 residues.

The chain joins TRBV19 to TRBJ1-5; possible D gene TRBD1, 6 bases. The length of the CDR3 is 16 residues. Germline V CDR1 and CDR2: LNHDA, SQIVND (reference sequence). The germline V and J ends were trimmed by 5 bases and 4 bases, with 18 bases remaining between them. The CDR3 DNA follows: TGTGCCAGTAGTTTAAAACGGGACACGGAGAATCAGCCCCAGCATTTT. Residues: CASSLKRDTENQPQHF.

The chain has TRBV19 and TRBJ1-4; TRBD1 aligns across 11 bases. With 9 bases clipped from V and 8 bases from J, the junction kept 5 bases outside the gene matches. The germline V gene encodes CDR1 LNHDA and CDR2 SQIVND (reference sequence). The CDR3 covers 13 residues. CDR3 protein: CASRDRGREKLFF. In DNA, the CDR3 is TGTGCCAGCCGGGACAGGGGGAGGGAAAAACTGTTTTTT.

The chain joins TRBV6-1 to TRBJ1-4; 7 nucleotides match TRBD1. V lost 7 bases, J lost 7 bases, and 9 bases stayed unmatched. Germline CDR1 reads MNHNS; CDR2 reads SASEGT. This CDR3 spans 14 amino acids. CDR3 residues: CASTKGTAGEKLFF. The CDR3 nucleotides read TGTGCCAGCACCAAGGGGACAGCGGGTGAAAAACTGTTTTTT.

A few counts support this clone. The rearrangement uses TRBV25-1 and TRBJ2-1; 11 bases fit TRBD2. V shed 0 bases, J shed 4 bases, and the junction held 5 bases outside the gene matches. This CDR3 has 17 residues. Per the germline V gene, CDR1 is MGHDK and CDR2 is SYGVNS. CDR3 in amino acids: CASSEYRGLAEYNEQFF. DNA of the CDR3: TGTGCCAGCAGTGAATATCGGGGACTAGCGGAATACAATGAGCAGTTCTTC. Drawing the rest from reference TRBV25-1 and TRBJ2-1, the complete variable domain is EADIYQTPRYLVIGTGKKITLECSQTMGHDKMYWYQQDPGMELHLIHYSYGVNSTEKGDLSSESTVSRIRTEHFPLTLESARPSHTSQYLCASSEYRGLAEYNEQFFGPGTRLTVL.

CDR3 sequence reads: CASSLVGTGTYEQYF. In DNA, the CDR3 is TGTGCCAGCAGCTTAGTAGGGACAGGCACCTACGAGCAGTACTTC. The chain uses TRBV11-3 and TRBJ2-7; 8 bases agree with TRBD1. Germline CDR1 SGHNT, CDR2 YENEEA. The length of the CDR3 is 15 residues. V gave up 1 base and J gave up 2 bases; unmatched junction bases: 4.

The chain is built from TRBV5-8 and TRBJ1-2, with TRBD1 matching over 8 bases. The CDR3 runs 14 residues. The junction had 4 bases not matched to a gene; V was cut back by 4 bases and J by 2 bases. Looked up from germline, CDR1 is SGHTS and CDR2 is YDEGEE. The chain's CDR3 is CASSEDRENYGYTF. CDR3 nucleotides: TGTGCCAGCAGCGAGGACAGGGAGAACTATGGCTACACCTTC.

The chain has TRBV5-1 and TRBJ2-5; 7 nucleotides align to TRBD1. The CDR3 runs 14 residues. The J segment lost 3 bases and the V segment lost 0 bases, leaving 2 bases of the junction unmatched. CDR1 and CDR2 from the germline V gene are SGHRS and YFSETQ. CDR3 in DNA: TGCGCCAGCAGCTTGGTTCAGGGGGAAGAGACCCAGTACTTC. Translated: CASSLVQGEETQYF.

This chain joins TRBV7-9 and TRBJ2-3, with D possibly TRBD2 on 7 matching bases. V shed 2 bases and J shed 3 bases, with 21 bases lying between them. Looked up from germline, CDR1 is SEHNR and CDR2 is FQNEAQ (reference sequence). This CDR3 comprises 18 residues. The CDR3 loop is CASSLLGGGGRSTDTQYF. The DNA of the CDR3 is TGTGCCAGCAGCTTATTGGGGGGGGGCGGGAGATCGACAGATACGCAGTATTTT. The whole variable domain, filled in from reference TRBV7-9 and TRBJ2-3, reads DTGVSQNPRHKITKRGQNVTFRCDPISEHNRLYWYRQTLGQGPEFLTYFQNEAQLEKSRLLSDRFSAERPKGSFSTLEIQRTEQGDSAMYLCASSLLGGGGRSTDTQYFGPGTRLTVL.

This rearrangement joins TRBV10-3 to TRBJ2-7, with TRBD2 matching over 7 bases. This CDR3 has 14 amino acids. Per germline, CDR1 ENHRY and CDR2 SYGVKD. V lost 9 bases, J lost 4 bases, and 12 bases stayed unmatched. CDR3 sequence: CAMGREVNNYEQYF. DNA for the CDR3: TGTGCCATGGGTCGGGAGGTTAATAATTACGAGCAGTACTTC.

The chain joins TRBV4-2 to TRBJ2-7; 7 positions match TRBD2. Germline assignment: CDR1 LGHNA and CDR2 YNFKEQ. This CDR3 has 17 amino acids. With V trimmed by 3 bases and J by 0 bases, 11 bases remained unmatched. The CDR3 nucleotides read TGTGCCAGCAGCCAGGCGGGGGAGAGCGAACTCTCCTACGAGCAGTACTTC. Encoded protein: CASSQAGESELSYEQYF.

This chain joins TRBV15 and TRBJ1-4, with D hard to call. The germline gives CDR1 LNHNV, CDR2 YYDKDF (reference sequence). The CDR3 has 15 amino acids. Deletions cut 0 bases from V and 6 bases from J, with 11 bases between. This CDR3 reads CATSREAEGDEKLFF. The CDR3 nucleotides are TGTGCCACCAGCAGAGAGGCAGAGGGAGATGAAAAACTGTTTTTT.

CDR3 residues: CASSEGAGGFTDTQYF. The CDR3 DNA reads as TGTGCCAGCAGTGAGGGGGCGGGAGGGTTCACAGATACGCAGTATTTT. The chain has TRBV25-1 and TRBJ2-3, with 9 bases lining up with TRBD2. CDR1 is MGHDK and CDR2 is SYGVNS in the germline V gene. This CDR3 region has 16 residues. With 3 bases clipped from V and 2 bases from J, the junction kept 6 bases outside the gene matches. Combining the CDR3 with reference TRBV25-1 and TRBJ2-3 gives the whole variable domain EADIYQTPRYLVIGTGKKITLECSQTMGHDKMYWYQQDPGMELHLIHYSYGVNSTEKGDLSSESTVSRIRTEHFPLTLESARPSHTSQYLCASSEGAGGFTDTQYFGPGTRLTVL.

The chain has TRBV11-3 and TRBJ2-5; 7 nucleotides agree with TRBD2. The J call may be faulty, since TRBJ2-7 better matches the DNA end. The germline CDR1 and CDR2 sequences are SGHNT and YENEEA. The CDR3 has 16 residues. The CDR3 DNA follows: TGTGCCAGCAGCTTGTCCCTGGGTCTAGCGGACTACGAGCAGTACTTC. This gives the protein CASSLSLGLADYEQYF.

The CDR3 here is CASSQDKGGLAGELFF. CDR3 nucleotides: TGCGCCAGCAGCCAAGATAAAGGGGGCTTGGCCGGGGAGCTGTTTTTT. The V call is TRBV4-1, the J call TRBJ2-2, with 7 positions matching TRBD1. Germline loops: CDR1 MGHRA, CDR2 YSYEKL. The CDR3 sequence is 16 residues long. Losses at the gene ends were 0 bases for V and 6 bases for J; bases not matched to a gene: 7.

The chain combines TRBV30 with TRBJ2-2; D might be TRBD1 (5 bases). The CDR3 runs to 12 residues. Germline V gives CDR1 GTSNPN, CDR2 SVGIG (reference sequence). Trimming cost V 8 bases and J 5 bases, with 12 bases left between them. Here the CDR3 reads CAGQARTGELFF. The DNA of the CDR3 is TGTGCCGGACAAGCAAGAACCGGGGAGCTGTTTTTT.

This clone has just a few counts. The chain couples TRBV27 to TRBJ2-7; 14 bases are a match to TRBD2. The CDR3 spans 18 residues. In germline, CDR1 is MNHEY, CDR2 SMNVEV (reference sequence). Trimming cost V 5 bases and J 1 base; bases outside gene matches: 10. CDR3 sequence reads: CASSRKGLAGEKSYEQYF. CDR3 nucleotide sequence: TGTGCCAGCAGTAGGAAGGGACTAGCGGGAGAGAAGTCCTACGAGCAGTACTTC.

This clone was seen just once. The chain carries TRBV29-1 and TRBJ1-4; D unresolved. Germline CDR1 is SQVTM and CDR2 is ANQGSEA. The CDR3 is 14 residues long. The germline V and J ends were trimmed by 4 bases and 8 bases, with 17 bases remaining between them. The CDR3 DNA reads TGCAGCGTTGCCGGGGTAGGGTCGTACGAAAAACTGTTTTTT. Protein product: CSVAGVGSYEKLFF.

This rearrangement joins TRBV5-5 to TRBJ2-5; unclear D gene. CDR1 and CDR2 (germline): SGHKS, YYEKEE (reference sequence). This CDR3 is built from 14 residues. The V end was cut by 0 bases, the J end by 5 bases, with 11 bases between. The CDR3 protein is CASSLVPSQETQYF. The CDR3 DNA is TGTGCCAGCAGCTTGGTGCCCTCCCAGGAGACCCAGTACTTC.

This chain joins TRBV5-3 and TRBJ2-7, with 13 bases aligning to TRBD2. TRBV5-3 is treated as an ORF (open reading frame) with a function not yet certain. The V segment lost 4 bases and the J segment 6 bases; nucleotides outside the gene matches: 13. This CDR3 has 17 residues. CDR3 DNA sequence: TGTGCCAGAAGCCGATCATCCCGGACTAGCGGGAGCGGCGAGCAGTACTTC. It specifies CARSRSSRTSGSGEQYF.

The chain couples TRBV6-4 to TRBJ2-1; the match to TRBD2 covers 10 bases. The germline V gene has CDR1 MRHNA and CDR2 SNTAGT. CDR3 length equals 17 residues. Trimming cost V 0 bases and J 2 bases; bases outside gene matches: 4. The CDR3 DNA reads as TGTGCCAGCAGTGACTCGCCTAGCGGGAGTGCCTACAATGAGCAGTTCTTC. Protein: CASSDSPSGSAYNEQFF.